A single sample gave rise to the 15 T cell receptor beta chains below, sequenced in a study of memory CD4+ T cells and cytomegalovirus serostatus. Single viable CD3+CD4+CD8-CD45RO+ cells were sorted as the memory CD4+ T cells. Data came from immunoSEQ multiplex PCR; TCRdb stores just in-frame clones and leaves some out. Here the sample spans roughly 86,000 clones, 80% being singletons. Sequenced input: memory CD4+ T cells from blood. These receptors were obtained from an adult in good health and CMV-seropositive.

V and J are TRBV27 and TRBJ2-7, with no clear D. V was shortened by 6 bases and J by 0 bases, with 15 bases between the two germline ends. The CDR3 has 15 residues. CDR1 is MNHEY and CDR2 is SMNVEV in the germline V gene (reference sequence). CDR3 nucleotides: TGTGCCAGCAGCTTCAAGCCCCTTAGCTCCTACGAGCAGTACTTC. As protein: CASSFKPLSSYEQYF.

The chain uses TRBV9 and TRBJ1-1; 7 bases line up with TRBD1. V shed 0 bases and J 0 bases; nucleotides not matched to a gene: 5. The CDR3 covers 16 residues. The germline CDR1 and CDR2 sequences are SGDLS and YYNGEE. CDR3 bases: TGTGCCAGCAGCGTAGGGGGACAGCTGATGAACACTGAAGCTTTCTTT. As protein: CASSVGGQLMNTEAFF.

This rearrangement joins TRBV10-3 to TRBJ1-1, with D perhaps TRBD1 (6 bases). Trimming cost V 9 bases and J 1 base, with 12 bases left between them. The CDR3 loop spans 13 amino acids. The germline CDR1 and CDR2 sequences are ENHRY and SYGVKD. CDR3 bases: TGTGCCATGCAGGGGCTCCAGAACACTGAAGCTTTCTTT. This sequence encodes CAMQGLQNTEAFF.

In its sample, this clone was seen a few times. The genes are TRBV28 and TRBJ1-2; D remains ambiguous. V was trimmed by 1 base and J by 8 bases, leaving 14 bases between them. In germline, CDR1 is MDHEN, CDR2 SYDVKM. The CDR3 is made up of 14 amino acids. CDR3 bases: TGTGCCAGCAGTTTATTTGATAGGGTTAGGGGCTACACCTTC. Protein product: CASSLFDRVRGYTF.

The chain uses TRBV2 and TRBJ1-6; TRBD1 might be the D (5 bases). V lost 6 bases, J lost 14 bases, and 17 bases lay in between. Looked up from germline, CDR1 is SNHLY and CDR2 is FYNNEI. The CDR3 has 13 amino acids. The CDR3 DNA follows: TGTGCCAGCAGGCCCCGGGGCCAGAGGGCCCTCCACTTT. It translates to CASRPRGQRALHF.

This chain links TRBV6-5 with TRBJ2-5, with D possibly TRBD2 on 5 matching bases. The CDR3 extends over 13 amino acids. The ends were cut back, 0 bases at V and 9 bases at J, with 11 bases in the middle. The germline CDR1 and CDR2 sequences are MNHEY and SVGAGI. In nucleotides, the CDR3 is TGTGCCAGCAGTTACTCGACAACGAGGGCCCAGTACTTC. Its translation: CASSYSTTRAQYF.

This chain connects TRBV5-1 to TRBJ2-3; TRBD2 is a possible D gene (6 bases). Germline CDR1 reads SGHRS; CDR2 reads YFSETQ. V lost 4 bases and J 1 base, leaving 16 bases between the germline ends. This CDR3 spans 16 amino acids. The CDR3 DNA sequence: TGCGCCAGCAGCCCCCTCAAAGCGGGCGGCACAGATACGCAGTATTTT. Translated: CASSPLKAGGTDTQYF.

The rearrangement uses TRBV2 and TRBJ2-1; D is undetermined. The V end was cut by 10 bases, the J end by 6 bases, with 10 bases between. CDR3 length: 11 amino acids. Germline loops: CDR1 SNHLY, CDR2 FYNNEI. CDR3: CATRYSNEQFF. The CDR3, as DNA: TGTGCCACCCGGTACAGCAATGAGCAGTTCTTC.

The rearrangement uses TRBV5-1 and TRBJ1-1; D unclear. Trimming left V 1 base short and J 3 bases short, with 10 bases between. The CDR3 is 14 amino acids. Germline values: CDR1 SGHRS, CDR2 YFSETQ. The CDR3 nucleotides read TGCGCCAGCAGCTTGACTGACGCCGACACTGAAGCTTTCTTT. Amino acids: CASSLTDADTEAFF. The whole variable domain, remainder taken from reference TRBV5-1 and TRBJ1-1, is KAGVTQTPRYLIKTRGQQVTLSCSPISGHRSVSWYQQTPGQGLQFLFEYFSETQRNKGNFPGRFSGRQFSNSRSEMNVSTLELGDSALYLCASSLTDADTEAFFGQGTRLTVV.

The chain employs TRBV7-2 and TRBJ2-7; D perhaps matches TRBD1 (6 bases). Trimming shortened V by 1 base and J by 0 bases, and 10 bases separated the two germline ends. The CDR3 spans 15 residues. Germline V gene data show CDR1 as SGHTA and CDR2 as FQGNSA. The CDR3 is CASSLDQGHSYEQYF. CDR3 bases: TGTGCCAGCAGCTTAGACCAGGGGCACTCCTACGAGCAGTACTTC.

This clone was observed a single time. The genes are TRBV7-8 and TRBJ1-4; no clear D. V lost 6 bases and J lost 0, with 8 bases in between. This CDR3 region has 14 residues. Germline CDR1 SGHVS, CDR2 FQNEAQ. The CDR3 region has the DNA TGTGCCAGCAGTCTAACAACAACTAATGAAAAACTGTTTTTT. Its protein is CASSLTTTNEKLFF.

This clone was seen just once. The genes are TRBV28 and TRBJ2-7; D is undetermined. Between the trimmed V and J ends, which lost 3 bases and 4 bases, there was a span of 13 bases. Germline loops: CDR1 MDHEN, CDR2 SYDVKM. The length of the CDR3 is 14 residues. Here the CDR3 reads CASSFLKRVYEQYF. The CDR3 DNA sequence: TGTGCCAGCAGTTTCTTGAAGCGTGTTTACGAGCAGTACTTC.

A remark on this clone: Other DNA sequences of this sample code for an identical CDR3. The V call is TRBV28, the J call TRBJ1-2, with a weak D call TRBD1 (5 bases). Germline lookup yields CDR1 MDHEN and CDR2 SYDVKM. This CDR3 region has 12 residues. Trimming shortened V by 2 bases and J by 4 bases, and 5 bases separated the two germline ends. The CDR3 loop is CASSLTGYGYTF. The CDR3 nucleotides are TGTGCCAGCAGTTTAACAGGCTATGGCTACACCTTC.

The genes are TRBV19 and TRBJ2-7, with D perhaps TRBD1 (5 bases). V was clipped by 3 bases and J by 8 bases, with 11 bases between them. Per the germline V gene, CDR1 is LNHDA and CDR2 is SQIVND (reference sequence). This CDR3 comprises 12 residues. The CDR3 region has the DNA TGTGCCAGTAGTATGGGGCCCTCGCAGCAGTACTTC. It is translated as CASSMGPSQQYF. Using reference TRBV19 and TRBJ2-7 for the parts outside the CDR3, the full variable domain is DGGITQSPKYLFRKEGQNVTLSCEQNLNHDAMYWYRQDPGQGLRLIYYSQIVNDFQKGDIAEGYSVSREKKESFPLTVTSAQKNPTAFYLCASSMGPSQQYFGPGTRLTVT.

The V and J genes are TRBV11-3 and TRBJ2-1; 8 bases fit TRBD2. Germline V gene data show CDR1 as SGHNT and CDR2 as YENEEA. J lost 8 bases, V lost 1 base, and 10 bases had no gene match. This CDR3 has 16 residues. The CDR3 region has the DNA TGTGCCAGCAGCTTAGGGGGGGCGGGAGGCCGGGATGAGCAGTTCTTC. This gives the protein CASSLGGAGGRDEQFF.